These 21 T cell receptor beta chains came from one sample sequenced in a study of regulatory T cells in long-lasting Graves disease. The sample's time point: persistent/refractory GD, antithyroid drugs over 5 years with positive TRAb. PBMCs provided the RNA from which the TCR library was made. CDR3-region Arm-PCR and iRepertoire HTBI primers produced the TCR beta libraries. Using its own MiXCR run on the multiplex PCR reads, TCRdb lists one record per CDR3 protein. The data contain some 370,000 distinct CDR3 sequences, less than 25% of them seen just once; the ten biggest clones take up around 20%. The sequencing here drew on peripheral blood mononuclear cells (PBMCs), taken when the disease was refractory, from a patient treated with antithyroid drugs. The receptors here all came from a female donor with Graves disease.

This chain connects TRBV29-1 to TRBJ1-2; D is possibly TRBD1 (6 bases). The V end was cut by 6 bases, the J end by 5 bases, with 19 bases between. CDR3 size: 14 residues. From germline, CDR1 is SQVTM and CDR2 ANQGSEA. This CDR3 reads CSVPGAGAGYGYTF. The CDR3 bases are TGCAGCGTGCCAGGCGCAGGGGCGGGGTATGGCTACACCTTC.

This clonotype was recorded a few times. V is TRBV19 and J is TRBJ2-5, with 8 bases identical to TRBD1. The germline gives CDR1 LNHDA, CDR2 SQIVND (reference sequence). With 5 bases clipped from V and 4 bases from J, the junction kept 12 bases outside the gene matches. The CDR3 has 16 residues. CDR3 protein: CASSFLPGGASETQYF. The CDR3 bases are TGTGCCAGTAGTTTTCTCCCAGGGGGCGCGTCAGAGACCCAGTACTTC.

This clonotype was recorded at least ten times. This chain links TRBV28 with TRBJ2-5; D is possibly TRBD2 (6 bases). Trimming left V 5 bases short and J 5 bases short, with 15 bases between. This CDR3 has 14 amino acids. Germline lookup yields CDR1 MDHEN and CDR2 SYDVKM. The CDR3 loop reads CASSGRLVWETQYF. Written as DNA, the CDR3 is TGTGCCAGCAGTGGGAGACTAGTTTGGGAGACCCAGTACTTC.

The chain links TRBV7-9 to TRBJ2-3; the D gene is possibly TRBD1 (5 bases). The V end lost 3 bases, the J end lost 2 bases, and 15 bases lay between the germline ends. CDR1 and CDR2 (germline): SEHNR, FQNEAQ (reference sequence). The CDR3 length is 16 residues. The chain's CDR3 is CASSFRASDPTDTQYF. The CDR3 bases are TGTGCCAGCAGCTTCAGGGCGAGCGACCCCACAGATACGCAGTATTTT.

This sequence joins TRBV20-1 and TRBJ2-6; no definite D call. The V and J ends lost 4 bases and 4 bases respectively, with 8 bases between them. This CDR3 has 13 amino acids. Germline lookup yields CDR1 DFQATT and CDR2 SNEGSKA (reference sequence). CDR3: CSAKRTGANVLTF. CDR3 DNA sequence: TGCAGTGCTAAACGGACCGGGGCCAACGTCCTGACTTTC.

This clonotype was observed many times. This rearrangement joins TRBV7-2 to TRBJ1-4; D uncertain. Per the germline V gene, CDR1 is SGHTA and CDR2 is FQGNSA. V lost 5 bases to trimming and J lost 3 bases, with 10 bases between them. The CDR3 is 14 residues long. The CDR3: CASSGGSPNEKLFF. The CDR3 bases are TGTGCCAGCAGCGGAGGGAGCCCTAATGAAAAACTGTTTTTT.

In this sample, this clonotype turned up a few times. This chain connects TRBV19 to TRBJ2-7, with D possibly matching TRBD2 (6 bases). Trimming took 7 bases from V and 7 from J, leaving 20 bases between them. This CDR3 comprises 14 residues. CDR1 LNHDA and CDR2 SQIVND come from the germline V gene (reference sequence). The CDR3 is CASTRGRSTGEQYF. The CDR3 DNA sequence: TGTGCCAGTACGCGGGGCCGAAGTACGGGGGAGCAGTACTTC. Full variable domain (missing parts from reference TRBV19 and TRBJ2-7): DGGITQSPKYLFRKEGQNVTLSCEQNLNHDAMYWYRQDPGQGLRLIYYSQIVNDFQKGDIAEGYSVSREKKESFPLTVTSAQKNPTAFYLCASTRGRSTGEQYFGPGTRLTVT.

This clonotype was recorded many times. The J gene is TRBJ1-1, the V gene TRBV5-6; possibly TRBD1 for D (6 bases). Looked up from germline, CDR1 is SGHDT and CDR2 is YYEEEE. Trimming removed 0 bases at V and 6 bases at J, with 9 bases between. CDR3 size: 13 residues. DNA for the CDR3: TGTGCCAGCAGCTTGGCGTCAGGGGCTGAAGCTTTCTTT. Protein sequence: CASSLASGAEAFF.

This clonotype was detected ten times or more. J is TRBJ1-1 and V is TRBV18; D is ambiguous. Germline values: CDR1 KGHSH, CDR2 LQKENI. Between the trimmed V and J ends, which lost 3 bases and 0 bases, there was a span of 8 bases. The CDR3 consists of 14 residues. CDR3 loop: CASSPLQMNTEAFF. CDR3 in DNA: TGTGCCAGCTCACCTTTACAGATGAACACTGAAGCTTTCTTT.

This clonotype showed up many times. For the CDR3, the DNA is TGTGCCAGCAGTTTATCTAACTATGGCTACACCTTC. It encodes CASSLSNYGYTF. The chain couples TRBV28 to TRBJ1-2; D not certain. This CDR3 spans 12 amino acids. From germline, CDR1 is MDHEN and CDR2 SYDVKM. The germline V and J ends were trimmed by 1 base and 0 bases, with 0 bases remaining between them.

This clonotype was seen ten or more times. V usage is TRBV20-1 and J usage is TRBJ1-5; D gene unclear. The CDR3 is made up of 14 amino acids. V was shortened by 1 base and J by 3 bases, with 10 bases between the two germline ends. CDR1 and CDR2 from the germline V gene are DFQATT and SNEGSKA (reference sequence). The CDR3 DNA reads as TGCAGTGCTAGAGTAGGCGTCTACAATCAGCCCCAGCATTTT. Its protein is CSARVGVYNQPQHF.

With regard to this clonotype: The junction departs from the called germline gene at one end, perhaps through a read error. The rearrangement links TRBV20-1 to TRBJ2-7, with D tentatively TRBD2 (5 bases). Per the germline V gene, CDR1 is DFQATT and CDR2 is SNEGSKA (reference sequence). The CDR3 spans 14 residues. The CDR3 DNA sequence: TGCAGTACTAGACCAGCGGCAAGCTCCTACGAGCAGTACTTC. Translated, it gives CSTRPAASSYEQYF.

V gene TRBV29-1 combines with J gene TRBJ1-1, with 8 positions matching TRBD1. V lost 7 bases and J lost 2; bases outside the gene matches: 6. The CDR3 covers 13 residues. In germline, CDR1 is SQVTM, CDR2 ANQGSEA. The CDR3 loop is CSAYAGGNTEAFF. In DNA form, the CDR3 reads TGCAGCGCCTACGCAGGGGGCAACACTGAAGCTTTCTTT.

This clonotype was seen a handful of times. This sequence joins TRBV11-2 and TRBJ1-2; no clear D. CDR1 is SGHAT, CDR2 FQNNGV, per germline. CDR3 length: 14 residues. Between the trimmed V and J ends, which lost 0 bases and 0 bases, there was a span of 5 bases. The CDR3 spells CASSLDTTNYGYTF. As DNA, the CDR3 is TGTGCCAGCAGCTTAGACACTACTAACTATGGCTACACCTTC.

The genes are TRBV19 and TRBJ1-1, with D possibly matching TRBD1 (5 bases). The CDR3 has 13 residues. The V gene's germline CDR1 is LNHDA and CDR2 SQIVND (reference sequence). V was trimmed by 7 bases and J by 3 bases, leaving 12 bases between them. The CDR3, as DNA: TGTGCCAGTAATAGGGGCAGGCACACTGAAGCTTTCTTT. This sequence encodes CASNRGRHTEAFF.

The chain carries TRBV6-2 or TRBV6-3 and TRBJ2-7; 9 bases align to TRBD1. The V segment lost 0 bases and the J segment 5 bases; nucleotides outside the gene matches: 8. The length of the CDR3 is 16 residues. Germline values: CDR1 MNHEY, CDR2 SVGEGT. The CDR3 spells CASSYSSGTGLHEQYF. CDR3 bases: TGTGCCAGCAGTTACTCTTCAGGGACAGGGCTTCACGAGCAGTACTTC.

This clonotype was picked up a small number of times. The V and J genes are TRBV10-3 and TRBJ2-4; D is unresolved. Trimming pared 2 bases from V and 1 base from J, leaving 12 bases between. The V gene's germline CDR1 is ENHRY and CDR2 SYGVKD. CDR3 length: 16 amino acids. Written as DNA, the CDR3 is TGTGCCATCAGTGAGGATCTTGGTGGGGCCAAAAACATTCAGTACTTC. It codes for CAISEDLGGAKNIQYF.

V and J are TRBV20-1 and TRBJ1-3; D possibly corresponds to TRBD1 (6 bases). Germline V CDR1 and CDR2: DFQATT, SNEGSKA (reference sequence). The CDR3 sequence is 17 residues long. V shed 6 bases and J shed 2 bases, with 23 bases lying between them. The chain's CDR3 is CSASIEGVKVTGNTIYF. In DNA form, the CDR3 reads TGCAGTGCGTCAATTGAGGGGGTTAAAGTGACTGGAAACACCATATATTTT.

At least ten counts were recorded for this clonotype. The rearrangement links TRBV5-6 to TRBJ2-7; D is possibly TRBD2 (6 bases). V was cut by 4 bases and J by 5 bases, with 10 bases left in between. Germline CDR1 is SGHDT and CDR2 is YYEEEE. This CDR3 has 12 residues. The CDR3 reads CASSARLDEQYF. The CDR3 bases are TGTGCCAGCAGCGCCAGACTAGACGAGCAGTACTTC.

This clonotype was observed a handful of times. One junction end does not reproduce the germline sequence, and a read error may be involved. The chain carries TRBV27 and TRBJ2-7, with a possible D match to TRBD1 (6 bases). The CDR3 loop spans 14 amino acids. CDR1 and CDR2 from the germline V gene are MNHEY and SMNVEV (reference sequence). CDR3 nucleotides: TGTGCCAGCAGTCTATCTACAGGGCCCGACGAGCAGTACTTC. This translates into CASSLSTGPDEQYF.

CDR3 coding DNA: TGTGCCAGCTCATTTTCCGGGACAGAGTCTGGGGCCAACGTCCTGACTTTC. This gives the protein CASSFSGTESGANVLTF. The rearrangement uses TRBV18 and TRBJ2-6; 7 bases fit TRBD1. CDR1 is KGHSH, CDR2 LQKENI, per germline. CDR3 length: 17 amino acids. The ends lost 5 bases at V and 1 base at J; junction bases unmatched: 8.